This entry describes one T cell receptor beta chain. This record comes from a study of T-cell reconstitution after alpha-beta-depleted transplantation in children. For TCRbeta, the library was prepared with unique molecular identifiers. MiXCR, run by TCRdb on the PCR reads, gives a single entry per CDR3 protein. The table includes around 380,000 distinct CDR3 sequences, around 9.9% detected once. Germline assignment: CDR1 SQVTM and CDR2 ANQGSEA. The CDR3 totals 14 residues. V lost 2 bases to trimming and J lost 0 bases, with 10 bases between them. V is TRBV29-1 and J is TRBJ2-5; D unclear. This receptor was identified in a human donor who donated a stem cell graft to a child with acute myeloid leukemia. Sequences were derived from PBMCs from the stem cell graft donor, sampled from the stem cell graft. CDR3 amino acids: CSVEQTLYQETQYF. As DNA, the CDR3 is TGCAGCGTTGAACAGACCTTGTACCAAGAGACCCAGTACTTC.